The 22 T cell receptor beta chains presented below share a single source sample, sequenced in a study of vaccination effects on CD4 cells after COVID-19. No cognate antigen is known for these TCRs. Profiling relied on immunoSEQ multiplex PCR, and the TCRdb table lists in-frame clones only, not all of them. The sample consists of some 12,000 clones, 65% to 75% of them appearing once. Expansion with viral peptide pools was applied to antigen-specific CD4+ T cells by the ViraFEST assay prior to sequencing. Culture lasted approximately 10 days before CD4+ T cell isolation. The cohort was immunized with two doses of either the BNT162b2 or mRNA-1273 vaccine. Sequences were derived from CD4+ T cells from PBMCs cultured with SARS-CoV-2 spike peptides, sampled after COVID-19 vaccination. The receptor source for this set is a human donor who received a COVID-19 vaccine.

A single count supports this clone. The chain has TRBV4-3 and TRBJ2-7; TRBD2 might be the D (5 bases). Trimming took off 1 base at V and 7 bases at J, with 14 bases between the two ends. CDR3 length: 14 residues. The germline CDR1 and CDR2 sequences are LGHNA and YSLEER. Here the CDR3 reads CASSQGRSSGEQYF. The CDR3 DNA sequence: TGCGCCAGCAGCCAAGGAAGAAGTTCGGGGGAGCAGTACTTC.

V is TRBV28 and J is TRBJ1-1; D uncertain. Trimming removed 8 bases from V and 4 bases from J, with 14 bases in between. The germline V gene has CDR1 MDHEN and CDR2 SYDVKM. CDR3 length: 13 residues. The CDR3 coding sequence is TGTGCCAGCTTGGTAGGCTGGAGCACTGAAGCTTTCTTT. This codes for CASLVGWSTEAFF.

This clone was observed a single time. This chain joins TRBV4-1 and TRBJ1-6; D possibly corresponds to TRBD1 (5 bases). Germline CDR1 and CDR2: MGHRA and YSYEKL. The V gene lost 0 bases and the J gene lost 9 bases, with 15 bases spanning the gap. The CDR3 contains 16 residues. Written as DNA, the CDR3 is TGCGCCAGCAGCCAAGATGGGGGGTGGCTCAGTTCACCCCTCCACTTT. Translation gives CASSQDGGWLSSPLHF.

This chain uses TRBV5-6 with TRBJ1-1; a weak D match, TRBD1 (6 bases). Germline lookup yields CDR1 SGHDT and CDR2 YYEEEE. The CDR3 covers 12 residues. V lost 0 bases, J lost 8 bases, and 8 bases lay in between. The CDR3 bases are TGTGCCAGCAGCTTGGGGCAGGGGGAAGCTTTCTTT. Protein sequence: CASSLGQGEAFF.

By proportion, this clone is medium-sized. The rearrangement links TRBV5-6 to TRBJ1-1; tentatively, D is TRBD1 (6 bases). The V and J ends lost 2 bases and 8 bases respectively, with 16 bases between them. The CDR3 totals 14 residues. Germline assignment: CDR1 SGHDT and CDR2 YYEEEE. Here the CDR3 reads CASSFGLGGREAFF. CDR3 bases: TGTGCCAGCAGCTTTGGCCTTGGGGGGCGCGAAGCTTTCTTT.

This clone is judged medium-sized. The chain carries TRBV6-6 and TRBJ1-5; 8 nucleotides line up with TRBD1. V was clipped by 0 bases and J by 5 bases; unmatched bases: 6. The CDR3 is 16 amino acids. CDR1 and CDR2 from the germline V gene are MNHNY and SVGAGI (reference sequence). The CDR3 reads CASSYSTGAGDQPQHF. The CDR3 coding sequence is TGTGCCAGCAGTTACTCGACAGGGGCGGGGGATCAGCCCCAGCATTTT.

The chain carries TRBV27 and TRBJ2-2; D might be TRBD1 (9 bases). CDR1 is MNHEY and CDR2 is SMNVEV in the germline V gene (reference sequence). Trimming removed 4 bases from V and 5 bases from J, with 23 bases in between. The CDR3 consists of 18 residues. The CDR3 loop reads CASSSPRGGQGRTGELFF. For the CDR3, the DNA is TGTGCCAGCAGTTCTCCCCGGGGGGGACAGGGTCGAACCGGGGAGCTGTTTTTT.

The rearrangement joins TRBV4-3 to TRBJ2-3; 8 bases agree with TRBD2. The ends lost 1 base at V and 4 bases at J; junction bases unmatched: 7. The CDR3 contains 16 residues. Germline V gene data show CDR1 as LGHNA and CDR2 as YSLEER. The DNA of the CDR3 is TGCGCCAGCAGCCAAGGGGGCCTAGCGGGCTCAGATACGCAGTATTTT. Translated, it gives CASSQGGLAGSDTQYF.

There are a few counts of this clone. The chain uses TRBV18 and TRBJ1-5; 10 bases line up with TRBD1. Germline lookup yields CDR1 KGHSH and CDR2 LQKENI. The CDR3 has 15 amino acids. Trimming removed 4 bases from V and 5 bases from J; junction bases left unmatched: 5. The CDR3 spells CASSQGGQGYQPQHF. CDR3 DNA: TGTGCCAGCTCACAGGGGGGACAGGGGTATCAGCCCCAGCATTTT. Together with reference TRBV18 and TRBJ1-5, the CDR3 gives the full variable domain: NAGVMQNPRHLVRRRGQEARLRCSPMKGHSHVYWYRQLPEEGLKFMVYLQKENIIDESGMPKERFSAEFPKEGPSILRIQQVVRGDSAAYFCASSQGGQGYQPQHFGDGTRLSIL.

This chain joins TRBV4-1 and TRBJ2-1; TRBD2 is a possible D gene (6 bases). Germline CDR1 is MGHRA and CDR2 is YSYEKL. This CDR3 region has 15 residues. V lost 5 bases and J 4 bases, leaving 15 bases between the germline ends. The CDR3 DNA reads TGCGCCAGCAGCGAAATAGCGGACAATTACAATGAGCAGTTCTTC. It yields the protein CASSEIADNYNEQFF.

The genes are TRBV27 and TRBJ2-1, with D tentatively TRBD1 (6 bases). The CDR3 spans 11 residues. V was trimmed by 4 bases and J by 10 bases, leaving 8 bases between them. From germline, CDR1 is MNHEY and CDR2 SMNVEV (reference sequence). CDR3 DNA: TGTGCCAGCAGTTCCGGGACAGAGCAGTTCTTC. It codes for CASSSGTEQFF.

The chain has TRBV4-2 and TRBJ2-3, with D hard to call. CDR1 is LGHNA, CDR2 YNFKEQ, per germline. V was pared by 1 base and J by 4 bases, with 6 bases between. The CDR3 spans 13 residues. The CDR3 DNA reads TGTGCCAGCAGCCAAGGGCTTTCAGATACGCAGTATTTT. Its translation is CASSQGLSDTQYF.

The chain combines TRBV5-1 with TRBJ2-2, with 10 bases lining up with TRBD2. The CDR3 covers 16 residues. In germline, CDR1 is SGHRS, CDR2 YFSETQ. The J segment lost 6 bases and the V segment lost 1 base, leaving 6 bases of the junction unmatched. CDR3 nucleotides: TGCGCCAGCAGCTTGAGGGCTAGCGGGAGTTCCGGGGAGCTGTTTTTT. Its protein is CASSLRASGSSGELFF.

This chain joins TRBV18 and TRBJ1-2, with TRBD1 identical over 8 bases. This CDR3 spans 15 amino acids. Germline-derived CDR1 and CDR2 are KGHSH and LQKENI. With V trimmed by 5 bases and J by 5 bases, 10 bases remained unmatched. The DNA of the CDR3 is TGTGCCAGCTCAGAAACCAGGGGGCTCTGGTATGGCTACACCTTC. It specifies CASSETRGLWYGYTF.

This clone is medium-sized (0.01 to 0.1%) in the sample. The chain uses TRBV7-2 and TRBJ2-1; possible D gene TRBD2, 5 bases. CDR3 length: 13 amino acids. V lost 3 bases and J 2 bases, leaving 5 bases between the germline ends. Per germline, CDR1 SGHTA and CDR2 FQGNSA. CDR3 nucleotide sequence: TGTGCCAGCAGCTTCGGGGCCTACAATGAGCAGTTCTTC. Translation: CASSFGAYNEQFF.

This chain uses TRBV11-2 with TRBJ1-1, with D possibly TRBD1 on 5 matching bases. CDR1 and CDR2 from the germline V gene are SGHAT and FQNNGV. The V end lost 0 bases, the J end lost 4 bases, and 15 bases lay between the germline ends. The CDR3 extends over 16 amino acids. This CDR3 reads CASSLEGGGFRTEAFF. The CDR3 DNA is TGTGCCAGCAGCTTAGAGGGCGGGGGTTTCCGCACTGAAGCTTTCTTT.

The sample holds one count of this clone. CDR3 nucleotides: TGTGCCAGCAGCCCCAGACTCACAGATACGCAGTATTTT. This codes for CASSPRLTDTQYF. The chain employs TRBV11-2 and TRBJ2-3; D gene uncertain. CDR3 length: 13 amino acids. Germline lookup yields CDR1 SGHAT and CDR2 FQNNGV. V was pared by 5 bases and J by 2 bases, with 8 bases between.

The chain recombines TRBV28 with TRBJ1-2; D possibly corresponds to TRBD1 (5 bases). Between the trimmed V and J ends, which lost 4 bases and 7 bases, there was a span of 25 bases. Germline CDR1 is MDHEN and CDR2 is SYDVKM. CDR3 size: 17 residues. The CDR3 bases are TGTGCCAGCAGTTCGGGGCCGTCAGGCAGTGGGGTTGGTGGCTACACCTTC. Translated, it gives CASSSGPSGSGVGGYTF.

J is TRBJ2-7 and V is TRBV29-1; maybe TRBD2 (5 bases). Germline CDR1 reads SQVTM; CDR2 reads ANQGSEA. Trimming removed 6 bases from V and 2 bases from J, with 11 bases in between. The length of the CDR3 is 12 residues. The CDR3 DNA reads as TGCAGCGTCGGCCCCGGGACCTACGAGCAGTACTTC. It is translated as CSVGPGTYEQYF.

The chain uses TRBV2 and TRBJ1-5; possibly TRBD1 for D (5 bases). The CDR3 has 13 residues. The ends were cut back, 6 bases at V and 7 bases at J, with 13 bases in the middle. Germline V lookup: CDR1 SNHLY, CDR2 FYNNEI. CDR3 nucleotides: TGTGCCAGCAGCTTAGGGGAAGGCCAGCCCCAGCATTTT. Its translation: CASSLGEGQPQHF.

V and J are TRBV30 and TRBJ1-6; TRBD1 is a possible D gene (6 bases). Germline V CDR1 and CDR2: GTSNPN, SVGIG (reference sequence). This CDR3 has 18 amino acids. V was shortened by 2 bases and J by 0 bases, with 17 bases between the two germline ends. CDR3 DNA: TGTGCCTGGAGTCGGGGACACAAATTGAGCTCCTATAATTCACCCCTCCACTTT. It codes for CAWSRGHKLSSYNSPLHF.

The genes are TRBV4-1 and TRBJ2-3; TRBD1 matches 8 bases. The CDR3 totals 18 residues. The V gene end was trimmed by 1 base and the J gene end by 4 bases; junction bases not matched to a gene: 13. CDR1 is MGHRA, CDR2 YSYEKL, per germline. The CDR3 DNA is TGCGCCAGCAGCCAAGGGGCTCGCAGGGGGCATGCAGCAGATACGCAGTATTTT. Protein: CASSQGARRGHAADTQYF.